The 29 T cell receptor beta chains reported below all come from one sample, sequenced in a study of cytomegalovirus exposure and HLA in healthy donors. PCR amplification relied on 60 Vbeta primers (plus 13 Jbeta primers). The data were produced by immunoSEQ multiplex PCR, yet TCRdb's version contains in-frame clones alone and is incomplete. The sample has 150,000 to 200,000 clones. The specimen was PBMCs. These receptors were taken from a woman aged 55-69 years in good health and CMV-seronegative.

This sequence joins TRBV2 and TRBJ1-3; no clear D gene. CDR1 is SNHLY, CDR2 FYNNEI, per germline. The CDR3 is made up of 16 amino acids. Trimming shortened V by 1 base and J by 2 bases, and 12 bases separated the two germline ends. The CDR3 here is CASSEEVAAAGNTIYF. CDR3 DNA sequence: TGTGCCAGCAGTGAAGAGGTAGCAGCCGCTGGAAACACCATATATTTT. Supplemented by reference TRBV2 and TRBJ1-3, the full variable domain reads EPEVTQTPSHQVTQMGQEVILRCVPISNHLYFYWYRQILGQKVEFLVSFYNNEISEKSEIFDDQFSVERPDGSNFTLKIRSTKLEDSAMYFCASSEEVAAAGNTIYFGEGSWLTVV.

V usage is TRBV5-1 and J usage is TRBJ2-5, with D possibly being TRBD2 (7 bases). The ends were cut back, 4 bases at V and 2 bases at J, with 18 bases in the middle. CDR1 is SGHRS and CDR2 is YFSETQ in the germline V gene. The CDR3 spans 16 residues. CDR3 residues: CASSRGGARGQETQYF. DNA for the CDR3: TGCGCCAGCAGCAGAGGGGGGGCCCGAGGGCAAGAGACCCAGTACTTC.

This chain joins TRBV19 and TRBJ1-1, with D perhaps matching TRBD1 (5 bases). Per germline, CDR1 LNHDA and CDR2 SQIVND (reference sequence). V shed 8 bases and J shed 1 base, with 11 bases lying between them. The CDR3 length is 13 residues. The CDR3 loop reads CASVWGGNTEAFF. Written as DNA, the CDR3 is TGTGCCAGTGTTTGGGGGGGGAACACTGAAGCTTTCTTT.

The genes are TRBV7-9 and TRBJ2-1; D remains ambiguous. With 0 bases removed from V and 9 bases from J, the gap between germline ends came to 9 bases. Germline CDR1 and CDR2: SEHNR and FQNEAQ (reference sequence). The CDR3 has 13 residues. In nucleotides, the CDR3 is TGTGCCAGCAGCTTAGCCAGCGCAGCTGAGCAGTTCTTC. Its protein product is CASSLASAAEQFF.

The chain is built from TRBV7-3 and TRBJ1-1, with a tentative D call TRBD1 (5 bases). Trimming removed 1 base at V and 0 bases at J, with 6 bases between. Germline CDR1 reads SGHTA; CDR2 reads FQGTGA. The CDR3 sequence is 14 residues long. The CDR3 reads CASSLRGMNTEAFF. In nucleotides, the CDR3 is TGTGCCAGCAGCTTAAGGGGCATGAACACTGAAGCTTTCTTT.

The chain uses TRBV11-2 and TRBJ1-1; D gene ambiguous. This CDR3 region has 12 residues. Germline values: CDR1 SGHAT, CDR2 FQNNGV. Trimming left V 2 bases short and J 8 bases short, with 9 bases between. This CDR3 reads CASSLLPGEAFF. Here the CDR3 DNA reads TGTGCCAGCAGCTTATTGCCCGGGGAAGCTTTCTTT.

The CDR3, as DNA: TGTGCCAGCTCACCGGAAAGGGACAGACATACCGGGGAGCTGTTTTTT. Translated, it gives CASSPERDRHTGELFF. The chain recombines TRBV18 with TRBJ2-2; 7 bases fit TRBD1. This CDR3 spans 16 amino acids. Losses at the gene ends were 3 bases for V and 5 bases for J; bases not matched to a gene: 9. Per the germline V gene, CDR1 is KGHSH and CDR2 is LQKENI.

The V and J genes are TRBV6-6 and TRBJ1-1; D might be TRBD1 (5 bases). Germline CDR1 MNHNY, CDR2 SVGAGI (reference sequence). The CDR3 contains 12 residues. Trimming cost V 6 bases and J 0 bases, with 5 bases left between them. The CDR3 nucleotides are TGTGCCAGCAGAGGGGTGAACACTGAAGCTTTCTTT. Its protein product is CASRGVNTEAFF.

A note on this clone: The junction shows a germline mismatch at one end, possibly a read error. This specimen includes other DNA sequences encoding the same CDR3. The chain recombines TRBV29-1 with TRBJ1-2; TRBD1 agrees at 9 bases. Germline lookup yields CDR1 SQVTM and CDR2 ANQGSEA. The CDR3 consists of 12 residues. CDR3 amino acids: CSVLGQGDGYTF. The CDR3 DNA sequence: TGCAGCGTTCTGGGACAGGGAGATGGTTACACCTTC. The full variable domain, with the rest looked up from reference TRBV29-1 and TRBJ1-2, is SAVISQKPSRDICQRGTSLTIQCQVDSQVTMMFWYRQQPGQSLTLIATANQGSEATYESGFVIDKFPISRPNLTFSTLTVSNMSPEDSSIYLCSVLGQGDGYTFGSGTRLTVV.

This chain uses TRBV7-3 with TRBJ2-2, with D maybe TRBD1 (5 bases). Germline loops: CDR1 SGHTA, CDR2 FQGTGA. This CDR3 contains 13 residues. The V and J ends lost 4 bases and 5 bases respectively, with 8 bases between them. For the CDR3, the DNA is TGTGCCAGCAGCTCCCGACAGACCGGGGAGCTGTTTTTT. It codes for CASSSRQTGELFF.

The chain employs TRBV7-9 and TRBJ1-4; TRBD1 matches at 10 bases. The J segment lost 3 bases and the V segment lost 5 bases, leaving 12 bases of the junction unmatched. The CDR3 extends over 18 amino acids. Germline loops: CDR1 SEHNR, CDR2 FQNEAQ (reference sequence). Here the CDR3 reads CASSPGRGTGDPNEKLFF. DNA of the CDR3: TGTGCCAGCAGCCCTGGAAGGGGGACAGGGGACCCTAATGAAAAACTGTTTTTT.

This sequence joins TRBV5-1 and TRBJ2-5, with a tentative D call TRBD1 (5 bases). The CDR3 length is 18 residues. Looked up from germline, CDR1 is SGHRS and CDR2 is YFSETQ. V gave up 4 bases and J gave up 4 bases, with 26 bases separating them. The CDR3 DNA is TGCGCCAGCAGCCAAGGGTCGCCAGGGCAAACCCCAGGAGAGACCCAGTACTTC. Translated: CASSQGSPGQTPGETQYF.

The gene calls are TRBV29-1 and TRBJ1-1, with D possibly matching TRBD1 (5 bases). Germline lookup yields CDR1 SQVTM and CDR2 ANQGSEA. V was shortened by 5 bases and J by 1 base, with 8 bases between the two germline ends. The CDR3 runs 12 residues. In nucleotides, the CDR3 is TGCAGCGTTAATCAGGGGAACACTGAAGCTTTCTTT. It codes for CSVNQGNTEAFF.

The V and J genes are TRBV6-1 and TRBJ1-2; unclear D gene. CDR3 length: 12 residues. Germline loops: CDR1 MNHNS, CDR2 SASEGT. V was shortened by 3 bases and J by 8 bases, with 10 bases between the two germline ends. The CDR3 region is CASSDYSRGYTF. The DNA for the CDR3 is TGTGCCAGCAGTGACTATTCGCGCGGCTACACCTTC.

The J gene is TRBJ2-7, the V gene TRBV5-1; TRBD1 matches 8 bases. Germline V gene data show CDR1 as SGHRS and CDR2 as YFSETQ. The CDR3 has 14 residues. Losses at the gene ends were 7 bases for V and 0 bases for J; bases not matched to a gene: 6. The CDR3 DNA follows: TGCGCCAGCCGTACAGGGGGAAACTCCTACGAGCAGTACTTC. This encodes CASRTGGNSYEQYF.

The CDR3 reads CASSEWRVYEQYF. In nucleotides, the CDR3 is TGTGCCAGCAGTGAATGGAGGGTATACGAGCAGTACTTC. The chain combines TRBV25-1 with TRBJ2-7, with D perhaps matching TRBD2 (6 bases). Germline lookup yields CDR1 MGHDK and CDR2 SYGVNS. The CDR3 spans 13 residues. The V end lost 1 base, the J end lost 4 bases, and 8 bases lay between the germline ends.

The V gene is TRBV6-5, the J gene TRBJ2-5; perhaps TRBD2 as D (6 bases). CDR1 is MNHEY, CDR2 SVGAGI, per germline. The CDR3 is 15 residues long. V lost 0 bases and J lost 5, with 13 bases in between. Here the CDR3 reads CASSYSTGTRETQYF. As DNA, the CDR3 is TGTGCCAGCAGTTACTCGACCGGGACTCGGGAGACCCAGTACTTC.

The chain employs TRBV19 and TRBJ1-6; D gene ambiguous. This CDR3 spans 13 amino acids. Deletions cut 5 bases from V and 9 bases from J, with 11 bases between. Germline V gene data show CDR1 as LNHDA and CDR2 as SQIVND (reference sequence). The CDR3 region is CASSAVESSPLHF. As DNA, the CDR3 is TGTGCCAGTAGTGCCGTTGAGAGTTCACCCCTCCACTTT.

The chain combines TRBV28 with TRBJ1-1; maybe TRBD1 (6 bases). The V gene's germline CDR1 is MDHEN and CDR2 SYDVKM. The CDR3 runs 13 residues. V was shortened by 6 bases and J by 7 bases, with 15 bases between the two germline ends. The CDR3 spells CASRSQGRGEAFF. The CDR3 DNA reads TGTGCCAGCAGGTCACAGGGCCGAGGTGAAGCTTTCTTT. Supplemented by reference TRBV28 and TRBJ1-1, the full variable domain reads DVKVTQSSRYLVKRTGEKVFLECVQDMDHENMFWYRQDPGLGLRLIYFSYDVKMKEKGDIPEGYSVSREKKERFSLILESASTNQTSMYLCASRSQGRGEAFFGQGTRLTVV.

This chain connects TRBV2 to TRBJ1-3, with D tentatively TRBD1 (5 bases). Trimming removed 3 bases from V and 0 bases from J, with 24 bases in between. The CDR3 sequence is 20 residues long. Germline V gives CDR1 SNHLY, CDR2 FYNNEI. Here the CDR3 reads CASSDDQSGRNALSGNTIYF. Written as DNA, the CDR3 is TGTGCCAGCAGTGATGATCAGTCAGGGAGGAACGCTCTCTCTGGAAACACCATATATTTT.

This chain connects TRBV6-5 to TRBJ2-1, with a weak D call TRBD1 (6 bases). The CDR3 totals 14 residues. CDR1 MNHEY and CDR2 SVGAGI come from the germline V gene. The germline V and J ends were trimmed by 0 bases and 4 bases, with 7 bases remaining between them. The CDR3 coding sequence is TGTGCCAGCAGTTACTCCGACAGGTACAATGAGCAGTTCTTC. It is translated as CASSYSDRYNEQFF.

In DNA form, the CDR3 reads TGTGCCAGCAGTTACGGGGCAAGGGGCTATAATTCACCCCTCCACTTT. Amino acid sequence: CASSYGARGYNSPLHF. The chain uses TRBV6-5 and TRBJ1-6, with a tentative D call TRBD1 (5 bases). Trimming stripped 2 bases from V and 3 bases from J, with 11 bases between. This CDR3 has 16 residues. The germline CDR1 and CDR2 sequences are MNHEY and SVGAGI.

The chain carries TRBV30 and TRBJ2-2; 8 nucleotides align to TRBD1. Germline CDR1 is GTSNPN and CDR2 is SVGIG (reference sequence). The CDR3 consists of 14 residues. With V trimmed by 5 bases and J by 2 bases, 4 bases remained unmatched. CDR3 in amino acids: CAWGDRGNTGELFF. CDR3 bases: TGTGCCTGGGGAGACAGGGGAAACACCGGGGAGCTGTTTTTT.

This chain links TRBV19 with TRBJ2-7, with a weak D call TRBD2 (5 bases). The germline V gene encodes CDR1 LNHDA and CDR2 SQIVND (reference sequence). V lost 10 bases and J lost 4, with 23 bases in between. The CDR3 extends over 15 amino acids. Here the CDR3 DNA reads TGTGCCACCAACTCCGGGATCCAAGTGATTTACGAGCAGTACTTC. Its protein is CATNSGIQVIYEQYF.

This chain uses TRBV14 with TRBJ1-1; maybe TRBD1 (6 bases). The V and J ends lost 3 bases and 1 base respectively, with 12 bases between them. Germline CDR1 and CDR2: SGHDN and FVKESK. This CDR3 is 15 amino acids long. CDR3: CASSQIDRPNTEAFF. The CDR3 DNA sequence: TGTGCCAGCAGCCAGATAGACAGGCCGAACACTGAAGCTTTCTTT.

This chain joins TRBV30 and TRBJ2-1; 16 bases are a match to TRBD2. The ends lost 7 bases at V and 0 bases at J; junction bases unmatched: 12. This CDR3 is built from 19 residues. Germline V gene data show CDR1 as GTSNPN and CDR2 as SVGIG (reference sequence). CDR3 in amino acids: CASKTGTSGRGGSYNEQFF. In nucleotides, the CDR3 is TGTGCCTCCAAGACCGGGACTAGCGGGAGGGGGGGCTCCTACAATGAGCAGTTCTTC.

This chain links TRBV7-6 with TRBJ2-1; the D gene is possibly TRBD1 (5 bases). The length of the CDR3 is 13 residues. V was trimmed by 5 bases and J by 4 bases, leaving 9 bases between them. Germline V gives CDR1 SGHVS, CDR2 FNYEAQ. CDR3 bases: TGTGCCAGCAGCAAGGACAATTACAATGAGCAGTTCTTC. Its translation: CASSKDNYNEQFF.

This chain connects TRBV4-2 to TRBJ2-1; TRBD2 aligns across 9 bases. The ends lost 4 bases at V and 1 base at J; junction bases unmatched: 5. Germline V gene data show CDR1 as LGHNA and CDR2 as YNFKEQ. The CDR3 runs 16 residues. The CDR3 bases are TGTGCCAGCAGCCTTCTAGCGGGAATTTCCTACAATGAGCAGTTCTTC. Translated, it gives CASSLLAGISYNEQFF.

The CDR3 reads CASSFIGGGQETQYF. The CDR3 region has the DNA TGTGCCAGCAGCTTTATAGGGGGGGGTCAAGAGACCCAGTACTTC. V gene TRBV7-2 combines with J gene TRBJ2-5; D is possibly TRBD2 (7 bases). CDR1 SGHTA and CDR2 FQGNSA come from the germline V gene. The V end lost 3 bases, the J end lost 2 bases, and 13 bases lay between the germline ends. CDR3 length: 15 amino acids.